This T cell receptor beta chain came from a study of OX40 agonist ivuxolimab in advanced cancers. General observations from the study: Partial responders treated at 0.1-3.0 mg/kg exhibited clonal expansion among the lowest measured.

Comments on this clone: Antigen: not known.

Germline loops: CDR1 SGHKS, CDR2 YYEKEE (reference sequence). V lost 4 bases to trimming and J lost 3 bases, with 16 bases between them. The CDR3 extends over 15 amino acids. Measured with immunoSEQ multiplex PCR; TCRdb has only the in-frame clones, and not every one. Among tens of thousands of clones listed, around 82% were seen once. This receptor was obtained from an adult with an advanced solid tumor such as melanoma, head and neck, liver or kidney cancer. This material consisted of CD4+ or CD8+ T cells sorted from blood, taken in a trial of the OX40 agonist ivuxolimab. This chain connects TRBV5-5 to TRBJ1-1; possibly TRBD1 for D (5 bases). The CDR3 loop reads CASSGSGTVYTEAFF. CDR3 DNA sequence: TGTGCCAGCAGCGGCTCCGGGACGGTATACACTGAAGCTTTCTTT.